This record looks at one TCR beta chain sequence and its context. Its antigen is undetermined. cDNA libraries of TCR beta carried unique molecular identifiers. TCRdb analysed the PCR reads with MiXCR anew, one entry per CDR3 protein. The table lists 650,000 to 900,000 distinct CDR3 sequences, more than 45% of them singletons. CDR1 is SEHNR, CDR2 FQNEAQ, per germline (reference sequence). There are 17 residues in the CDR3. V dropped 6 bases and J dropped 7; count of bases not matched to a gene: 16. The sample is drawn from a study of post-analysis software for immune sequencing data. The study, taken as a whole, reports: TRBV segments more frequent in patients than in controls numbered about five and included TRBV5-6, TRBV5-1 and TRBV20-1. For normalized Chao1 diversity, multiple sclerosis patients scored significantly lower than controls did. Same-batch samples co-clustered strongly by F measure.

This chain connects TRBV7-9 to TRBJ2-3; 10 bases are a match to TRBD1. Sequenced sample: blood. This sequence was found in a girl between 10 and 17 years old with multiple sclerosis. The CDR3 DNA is TGTGCCAGCAGTTCCGGAGCCGGGACAGGGGCGGTACATACGCAGTATTTT. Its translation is CASSSGAGTGAVHTQYF.